This T cell receptor beta chain derives from a study of cytomegalovirus exposure and HLA in healthy donors listed by TCRdb under 2017. At the level of the whole study: An earlier analysis of roughly 630 of the donors reported about 250 Gb of sequence data and approximately 110 million unique TCR beta sequences from approximately 180 million T cells. All discovery cohort repertoires had been generated using a single sequencing platform. Typing coverage differed by locus: A, B, C, DRB1 and DQB1 were typed in roughly 629-630 donors, DQA1 in 500 to 550, DPA1 in approximately 610, and DPB1 in roughly 470. Both class I and class II loci were covered by HLA typing, at four-digit resolution. Among over 350 genotyped donors of the cohort, an average of 235,054 unique TCR beta nucleotide sequences were sequenced per donor, 15% to 20% of them non-productive. Roughly 300 gigabases of sequencing data and approximately 80 million unique TCR sequences were included in an early release covering about 620 HLA-typed donors. Alongside the repertoire data, information on donor age, sex, ethnicity and CMV serostatus was compiled. In the later analysis, no new phenotypic data were used to find candidate immune exposures; instead, reliance was placed on TCR beta sequences and their occurrence across donors. Of the approximately 400 genotyped donors, less than 85% were placed in the genetic ancestry cluster associated with self-reported Caucasian donors. To decide whether each TCR beta V gene segment behaved as functional or pseudogenic, an earlier analysis of some 600 of the donors relied on high-throughput TCR beta sequencing. The T cell repertoires of 700 or so subjects were profiled by immunosequencing and related to cytomegalovirus serostatus. The study aimed to test whether cataloging public T cell receptors could reveal signatures of past pathogen exposure. In a later genetic analysis, genome-wide SNP genotypes for about 55% of the 666 donors were used, and that subset was treated as a discovery cohort. A later analysis re-analyzed previously published TCR beta repertoires from several hundred donors and added high-resolution HLA genotyping to study TCR occurrence patterns. High-throughput TCR immunosequencing, statistical association of individual TCRs with disease status, and machine learning were combined to predict cytomegalovirus infection status. Roughly 5 DR-DQ haplotypes were handled as single units for association and clustering, since linkage in the cohort was strong. Besides the first cohort of more than 650 subjects, a separate validation cohort made up of 120 different subjects was used.

Library prep was done by the immunoSEQ multiplex PCR assay. The multiplex PCR relied on a mix of 60 forward primers for TCR Vbeta segments and 13 reverse primers for TCR Jbeta segments. The CDR3 region of rearranged TCR beta genes was amplified from genomic DNA by a multiplex PCR assay. Amplified TCR beta libraries were sequenced as 87-base-pair reads on the Illumina HiSeq System. Concerning the study's data processing: A later analysis tallied 75 million to 95 million unique TCR beta chains across the roughly 610 repertoires, and some 10 million of those chains were shared by two or more donors. Raw reads were error-corrected and collapsed into unique sequences with a nearest-neighbor algorithm that merged closely related sequences to remove PCR and sequencing errors. V, D and J gene segments were assigned by aligning CDR3 sequences to IMGT reference sequences. For a sequence to be retained, a match of at least six nucleotides to both a V gene segment and a J gene segment was required. Rearrangements were called productive when the CDR3 lacked stop codons and stayed in frame with V and J; all others were non-productive. CDR3 was defined according to IMGT convention as the region running from the second conserved V-encoded cysteine to the conserved J-encoded phenylalanine. The earlier analysis of some 550 of the donors excluded any sequence lacking an unambiguous match to a single V gene segment. In an earlier analysis of 450 to 750 of the donors, a V segment was called functional when productive rearrangements were above 56.7%, and segregating when the standard deviation between donors exceeded 5%. A statistical classification framework was developed to diagnose cytomegalovirus status using the catalog of TCR beta chain sequences. A later analysis assigned V and J genes by comparing TCR nucleotide sequences with IMGT/GENE-DB human TR gene sequences. In a later analysis, CDR3 sequences and most-parsimonious VDJ recombination scenarios were assigned using the TCRdist pipeline. A later analysis defined each TCR beta chain by its CDR3 amino acid sequence plus V-gene family, and excluded reads lacking a unique V-gene family. To address suspected cross-contamination and a sequencing artifact, a later analysis removed a few hundred highly shared, low-generation-probability nucleotide sequences. For each public chain, a later analysis derived a clonal expansion index from normalized ranks of inferred template counts within each repertoire. In a later analysis, generation probabilities were computed with a VDJ recombination model fitted to out-of-frame rearrangements, and the resulting probabilities were checked against IGoR. In a later analysis, hypergeometric tests were used to score TCR-TCR, TCR-HLA and TCR-CMV co-occurrence, with a repertoire-size bias correction applied to TCR pairs. A later analysis estimated false discovery rates by permuting HLA or CMV assignments 20 times. A later analysis grouped co-occurring TCRs with DBSCAN, adding TCRdist sequence similarity when clustering within HLA-allele-positive subsets. Repertoires with fewer than 30,000 or more than 120,000 public chains, plus five repertoires with anomalous nucleotide sharing, were excluded from co-occurrence clustering. This is the immuneACCESS table as TCRdb keeps it, with only in-frame sequences that have V and J called. A part of the clones is gone; compared with another copy, unresolved V genes explain less than half, and the rest is unexplained. The V and J calls and clone size come from that table; D and trimming were worked out from the DNA. The sample contains about 120,000 clones, 55% to 70% of them found a single time. The biggest ten clones account for roughly 2.4% of the sample.

Regarding this clone: The antigen it recognizes is unknown. Per-base quality was not reported, and no clone a single base away is much larger than it.

The study at large found these results: In a later genetic analysis, fewer N-insertions in productive TCRs were reported among donors in an Asian-associated ancestry cluster than the roughly 640-donor mean. Because HLA typing was missing for some donors at each locus, association tests included only the typed subset. An earlier analysis of 587 of the donors showed that most TCR beta V segments appeared in productive rearrangements either about 90% or about 30% of the time, which broadly matched IMGT annotations. A cluster of highly shared sequence variants was judged likely to represent a technical artifact of the sequencing pipeline. Sequencing depth was assumed to be roughly uniform across donors in the presence/absence analyses, though that assumption may not hold. A few of the identified cytomegalovirus-associated TCR beta chains were confirmed in vitro to be specific for cytomegalovirus antigens. A total of 150 to 200 TCR beta chains were listed by the study as associated with cytomegalovirus. Roughly 15 rarely observed V segments, including chromosome 9 orphons, were excluded from the earlier analysis of approximately 600 of the donors because counts were too low. A further reported finding was that TCR beta sequences accurately predicted the HLA-A and HLA-B alleles for most subjects in the first cohort. Most CMV-associated TCR beta chains appeared to be HLA-restricted in a later analysis, and the HLA associations seemed to be driven largely by CMV exposure. The cohort was sequenced for TCR beta chains only, and without alpha or paired-chain data the features that could be detected were limited. According to a later analysis, TCR association rates differed among HLA loci, with DRB1 alleles showing the most associated TCRs and HLA-C alleles showing the fewest. Some IMGT-functional V segments, including TRBV6-2 and TRBV6-3, could not be told apart with the 87-base-pair reads, so those segments were excluded. Several of the top co-occurrence clusters appeared to be linked to parvovirus B19, influenza, CMV and Epstein-Barr virus, according to a later analysis. According to the authors, the approach could potentially be generalized to other disease states and immunological phenotypes. In a later analysis, HLA-associated TCR beta chains showed more clonal expansion and lower generation probabilities than non-associated chains that were equally common. An association between a missense DCLRE1C variant and V-gene and J-gene trimming of TCR beta chains was found in a later genetic analysis and replicated in an independent cohort. When HLA alleles, especially DR and DQ, strongly co-occurred, TCR associations were difficult to assign to individual alleles. Specific HLA alleles were associated with more than 15,000 TCR beta sequences at a false discovery rate of 0.05 in a later analysis. Most TCR sequences were seen in very few donors, while some public TCRs were found in many individuals. Linkage disequilibrium might explain the correlated functional status among segregating V segments, but an unknown experimental factor could not be ruled out. Cytomegalovirus status was reported to be diagnosed by the classifier with high specificity and sensitivity in both the original and validation cohorts. Immune exposure information for the cohort was limited to CMV serostatus.

In total, 630 or so healthy bone marrow donors made up the cohort. Cohort members were all nominally healthy when sampled, although unrecorded immune exposures were likely present. The donor tested CMV seronegative and was one of the 352 seronegative cohort members. A peripheral blood sample was collected from each donor, and TCR beta sequencing was performed on peripheral blood mononuclear cells. The Qiagen DNeasy Blood Extraction Kit was used to extract genomic DNA from the blood cell samples. From the cysteine up to the phenylalanine, the CDR3 has a length of 15 residues. The kept DNA is CDR3 alone, 45 bases in frame from the first base. Relative to germline, V is missing 3 bases and J is missing 6 bases, with 6 bases of the junction outside any gene match. The germline V gene provides CDR1 SGHRS and CDR2 YFSETQ.

The receptor was isolated from a woman aged 25 to 39 in good health and CMV-seronegative. Material: PBMCs. This sequence uses TRBV5-1 and TRBJ2-4; 10 junctional bases match TRBD2. The CDR3 region: CASSSSGRNRNIQYF. The nucleotides read TGCGCCAGCAGCTCTAGCGGGAGAAACCGAAACATTCAGTACTTC. Outside the CDR3, residues come from the reference TRBV5-1 and TRBJ2-4 proteins, so the full variable domain is: KAGVTQTPRYLIKTRGQQVTLSCSPISGHRSVSWYQQTPGQGLQFLFEYFSETQRNKGNFPGRFSGRQFSNSRSEMNVSTLELGDSALYLCASSSSGRNRNIQYFGAGTRLSVL.